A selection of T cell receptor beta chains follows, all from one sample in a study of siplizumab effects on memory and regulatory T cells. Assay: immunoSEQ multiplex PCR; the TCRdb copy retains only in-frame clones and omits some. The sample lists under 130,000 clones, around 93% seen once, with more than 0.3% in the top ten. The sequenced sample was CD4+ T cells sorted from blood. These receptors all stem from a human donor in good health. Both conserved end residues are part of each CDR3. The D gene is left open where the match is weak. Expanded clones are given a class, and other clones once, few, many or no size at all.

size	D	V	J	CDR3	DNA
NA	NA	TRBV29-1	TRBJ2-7	CSAEGRNPLNEQYF	TGCAGCGCCGAAGGGAGGAACCCTCTCAACGAGCAGTACTTC
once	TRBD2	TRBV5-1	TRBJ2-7	CASSSGTSGRGEQYF	TGCGCCAGCAGCTCCGGGACTAGCGGGCGGGGGGAGCAGTACTTC
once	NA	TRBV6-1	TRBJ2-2	CASSVQNTGELFF	TGTGCCAGCAGTGTCCAGAACACCGGGGAGCTGTTTTTT
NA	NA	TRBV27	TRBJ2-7	CASSLRDGLYEQYF	TGTGCCAGCAGTCTTCGGGATGGCCTTTACGAGCAGTACTTC
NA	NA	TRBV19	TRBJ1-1	CASSMSGAVNTEAFF	TGTGCCAGTAGTATGTCGGGGGCCGTGAACACTGAAGCTTTCTTT
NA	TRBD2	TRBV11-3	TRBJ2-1	CASSLDLRTSGSHEQFF	TGTGCCAGCAGCTTAGATCTACGGACTAGCGGGAGTCATGAGCAGTTCTTC
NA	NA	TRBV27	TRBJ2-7	CASSRAGTSTYEQYF	TGTGCCAGCAGTAGGGCCGGGACTTCTACCTACGAGCAGTACTTC
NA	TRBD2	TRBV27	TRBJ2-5	CASSYLAGGGETQYF	TGTGCCAGCAGTTATCTAGCGGGGGGCGGCGAGACCCAGTACTTC
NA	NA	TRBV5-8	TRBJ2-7	CASSLGIMASYEQYF	TGTGCCAGCAGCTTGGGGATTATGGCCTCCTACGAGCAGTACTTC
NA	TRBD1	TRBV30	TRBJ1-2	CAWSRTGQRGYTF	TGTGCCTGGAGTAGGACAGGGCAAAGGGGCTACACCTTC
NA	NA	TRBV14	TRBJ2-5	CASSRGLGQETQYF	TGTGCCAGCAGCCGGGGACTGGGGCAAGAGACCCAGTACTTC
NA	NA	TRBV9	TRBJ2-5	CASSDQETQYF	TGTGCCAGCAGCGACCAAGAGACCCAGTACTTC
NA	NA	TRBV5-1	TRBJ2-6	CASSTEGSGANVLTF	TGCGCCAGCAGCACTGAGGGGTCTGGGGCCAACGTCCTGACTTTC
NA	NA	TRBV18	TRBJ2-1	CASSPEYRAYNEQFF	TGTGCCAGCTCACCAGAGTACAGGGCCTACAATGAGCAGTTCTTC
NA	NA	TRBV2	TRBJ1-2	CASSELSYYGYTF	TGTGCCAGCAGTGAACTGAGCTACTATGGCTACACCTTC
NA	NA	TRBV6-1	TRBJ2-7	CASSEAGASYEQYF	TGTGCCAGCAGTGAAGCCGGGGCCTCCTACGAGCAGTACTTC
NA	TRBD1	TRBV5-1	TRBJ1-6	CASSLNAGTGRPPLHF	TGCGCCAGCAGCTTGAACGCCGGGACAGGGCGGCCACCCCTCCACTTT
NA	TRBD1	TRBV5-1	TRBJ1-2	CASSAGTGGSSYGYTF	TGCGCCAGCAGCGCCGGGACAGGGGGTTCCAGCTATGGCTACACCTTC
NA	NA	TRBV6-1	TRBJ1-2	CASSVQGHYGYTF	TGTGCCAGCAGTGTACAGGGTCACTATGGCTACACCTTC
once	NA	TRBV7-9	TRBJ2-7	CASSWGLDYEQYF	TGTGCCAGCAGCTGGGGACTGGACTACGAGCAGTACTTC
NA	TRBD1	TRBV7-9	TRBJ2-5	CASSFRQGTTQYF	TGTGCCAGCAGCTTCAGACAGGGGACGACCCAGTACTTC
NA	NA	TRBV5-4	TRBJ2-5	CASIRWGANQETQYF	TGTGCCAGCATCCGTTGGGGGGCGAACCAAGAGACCCAGTACTTC
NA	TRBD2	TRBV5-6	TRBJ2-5	CASSPLAGGETQYF	TGTGCCAGCAGCCCACTAGCGGGGGGAGAGACCCAGTACTTC
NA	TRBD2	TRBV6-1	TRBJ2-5	CASRGVLAGGPAYF	TGTGCCAGCAGGGGAGTTCTAGCGGGGGGCCCGGCGTACTTC
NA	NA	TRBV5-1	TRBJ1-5	CASSSGQNQPQHF	TGCGCCAGCAGCTCTGGACAGAATCAGCCCCAGCATTTT
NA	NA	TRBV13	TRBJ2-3	CASSVYRPETDTQYF	TGTGCCAGCAGCGTATACAGACCGGAGACAGATACGCAGTATTTT
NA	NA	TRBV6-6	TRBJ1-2	CASSYLGQTSGYTF	TGTGCCAGCAGTTACCTCGGGCAGACAAGTGGCTACACCTTC
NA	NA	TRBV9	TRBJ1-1	CASSVGPPDTEAFF	TGTGCCAGCAGCGTAGGCCCCCCTGACACTGAAGCTTTCTTT
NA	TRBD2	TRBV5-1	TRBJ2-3	CASSLARLAATLGTSTDTQYF	TGCGCCAGCAGCTTGGCCCGGCTAGCGGCAACTCTTGGAACTAGCACAGATACGCAGTATTTT
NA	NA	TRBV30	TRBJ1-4	CAWSADVRGEKLFF	TGTGCCTGGAGTGCGGACGTCCGAGGTGAAAAACTGTTTTTT
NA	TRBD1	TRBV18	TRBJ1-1	CASSPGQGALMNTEAFF	TGTGCCAGCTCACCAGGACAGGGGGCCCTTATGAACACTGAAGCTTTCTTT
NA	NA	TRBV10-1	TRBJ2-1	CASSESPRRAYNEQFF	TGCGCCAGCAGTGAGTCGCCCAGGAGGGCCTACAATGAGCAGTTCTTC
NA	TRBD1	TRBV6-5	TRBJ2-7	CASSYSVTGPYYEQYF	TGTGCCAGCAGTTACTCGGTGACAGGGCCCTACTACGAGCAGTACTTC
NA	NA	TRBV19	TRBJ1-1	CASSPWAGAEAFF	TGTGCCAGTAGTCCCTGGGCCGGGGCTGAAGCTTTCTTT
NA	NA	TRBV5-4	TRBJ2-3	CASSLASVRDTDTQYF	TGTGCCAGCAGCTTGGCCTCTGTCAGAGACACAGATACGCAGTATTTT
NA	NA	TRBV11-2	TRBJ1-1	CASSPSGRAIEAFF	TGTGCCAGCAGCCCCTCGGGCAGGGCCATTGAAGCTTTCTTT
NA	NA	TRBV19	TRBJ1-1	CASRKADGYMNTEAFF	TGTGCCAGTCGGAAGGCGGACGGCTATATGAACACTGAAGCTTTCTTT
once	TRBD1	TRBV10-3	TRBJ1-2	CAISEPRTGDNYGYTF	TGTGCCATCAGTGAGCCGAGGACAGGGGACAACTATGGCTACACCTTC
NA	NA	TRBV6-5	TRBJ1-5	CASSRDGNQPQHF	TGTGCCAGCAGCCGGGACGGCAATCAGCCCCAGCATTTT